This T cell receptor (beta chain) was captured in a study of T-cell reconstitution after alpha-beta-depleted transplantation in children. Using unique molecular identifiers, the investigators prepared the TCRbeta library. One entry per CDR3 protein results from TCRdb running MiXCR on the PCR reads. Among 700,000 or so distinct CDR3 sequences listed, around 14% were seen once. The study, taken as a whole, reports: T-cell counts and diversity were attributed mostly to newly produced T cells one year after transplant. Some patients' high day-60 TCRbeta diversity was attributed to recipient cells surviving conditioning. Alpha-beta T cells present about two months after transplant were reported to originate from several hundred expanded graft clones.

This clonotype was seen repeatedly, ten times or more. Its antigen remains unidentified. The TCR sequence derives from a girl aged 2 to 9 with congenital amegakaryocytic thrombocytopenia, due to receive a stem cell transplant. This material consisted of PBMCs, taken before TCRalphabeta/CD19-depleted stem cell transplant.

The CDR3, as DNA: TGCAGCGTTGATAGGTCCGGTTTGAACACTGAAGCTTTCTTT. The encoded protein is CSVDRSGLNTEAFF. J is TRBJ1-1 and V is TRBV29-1; D is uncertain. From germline, CDR1 is SQVTM and CDR2 ANQGSEA. The CDR3 covers 14 residues. V lost 3 bases to trimming and J lost 0 bases, with 11 bases between them.